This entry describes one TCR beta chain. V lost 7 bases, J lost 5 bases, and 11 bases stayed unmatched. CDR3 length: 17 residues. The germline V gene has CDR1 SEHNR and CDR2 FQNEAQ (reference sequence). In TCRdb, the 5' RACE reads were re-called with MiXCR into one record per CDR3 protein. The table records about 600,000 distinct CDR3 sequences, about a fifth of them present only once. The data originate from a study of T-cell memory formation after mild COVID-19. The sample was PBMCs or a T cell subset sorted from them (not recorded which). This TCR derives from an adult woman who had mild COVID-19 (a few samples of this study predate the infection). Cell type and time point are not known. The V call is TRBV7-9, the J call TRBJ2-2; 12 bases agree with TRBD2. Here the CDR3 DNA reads TGTGCCAGCATCGCGACTAGCGGGAGCTCAGGAACCGGGGAGCTGTTTTTT. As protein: CASIATSGSSGTGELFF. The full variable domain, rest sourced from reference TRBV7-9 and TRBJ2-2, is DTGVSQNPRHKITKRGQNVTFRCDPISEHNRLYWYRQTLGQGPEFLTYFQNEAQLEKSRLLSDRFSAERPKGSFSTLEIQRTEQGDSAMYLCASIATSGSSGTGELFFGEGSRLTVL.